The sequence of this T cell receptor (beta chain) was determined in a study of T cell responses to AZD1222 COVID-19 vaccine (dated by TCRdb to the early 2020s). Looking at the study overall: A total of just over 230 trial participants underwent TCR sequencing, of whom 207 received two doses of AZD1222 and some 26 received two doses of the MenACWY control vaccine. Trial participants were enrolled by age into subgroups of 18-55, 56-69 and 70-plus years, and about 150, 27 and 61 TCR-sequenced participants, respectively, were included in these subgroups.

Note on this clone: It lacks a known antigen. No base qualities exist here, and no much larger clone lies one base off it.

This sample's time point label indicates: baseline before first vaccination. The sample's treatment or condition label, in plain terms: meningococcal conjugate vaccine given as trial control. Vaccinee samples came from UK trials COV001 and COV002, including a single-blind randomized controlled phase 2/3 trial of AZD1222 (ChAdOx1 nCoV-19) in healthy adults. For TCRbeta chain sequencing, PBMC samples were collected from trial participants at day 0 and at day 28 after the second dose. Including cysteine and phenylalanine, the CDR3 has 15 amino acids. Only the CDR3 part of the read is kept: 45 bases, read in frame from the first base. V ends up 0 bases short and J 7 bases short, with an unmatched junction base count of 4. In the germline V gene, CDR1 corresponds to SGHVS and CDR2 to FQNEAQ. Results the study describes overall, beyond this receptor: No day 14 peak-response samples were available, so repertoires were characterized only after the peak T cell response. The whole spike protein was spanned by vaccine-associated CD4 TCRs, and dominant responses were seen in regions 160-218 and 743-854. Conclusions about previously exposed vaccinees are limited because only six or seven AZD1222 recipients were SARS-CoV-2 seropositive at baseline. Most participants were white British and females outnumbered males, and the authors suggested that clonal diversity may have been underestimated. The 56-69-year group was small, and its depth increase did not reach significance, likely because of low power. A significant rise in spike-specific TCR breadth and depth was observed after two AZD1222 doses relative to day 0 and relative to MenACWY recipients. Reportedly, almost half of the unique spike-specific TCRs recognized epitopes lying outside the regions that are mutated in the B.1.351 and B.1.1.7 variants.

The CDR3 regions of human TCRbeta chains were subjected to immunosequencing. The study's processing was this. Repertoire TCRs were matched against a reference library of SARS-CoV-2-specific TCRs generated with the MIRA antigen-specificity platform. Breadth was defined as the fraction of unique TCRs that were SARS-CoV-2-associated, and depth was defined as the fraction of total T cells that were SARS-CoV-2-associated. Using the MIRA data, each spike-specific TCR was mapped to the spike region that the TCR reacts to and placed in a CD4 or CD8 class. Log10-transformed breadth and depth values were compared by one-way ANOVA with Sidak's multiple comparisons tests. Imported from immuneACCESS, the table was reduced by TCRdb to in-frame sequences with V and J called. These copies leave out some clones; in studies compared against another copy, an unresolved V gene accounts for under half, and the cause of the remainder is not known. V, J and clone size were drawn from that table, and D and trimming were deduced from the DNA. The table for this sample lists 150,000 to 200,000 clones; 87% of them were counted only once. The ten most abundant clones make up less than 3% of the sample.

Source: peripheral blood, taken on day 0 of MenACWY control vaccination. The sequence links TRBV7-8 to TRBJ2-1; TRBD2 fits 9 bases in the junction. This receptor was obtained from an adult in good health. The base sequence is TGTGCCAGCAGCTTAGCTAGCGGGAGTGGGAATGAGCAGTTCTTC. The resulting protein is CASSLASGSGNEQFF.